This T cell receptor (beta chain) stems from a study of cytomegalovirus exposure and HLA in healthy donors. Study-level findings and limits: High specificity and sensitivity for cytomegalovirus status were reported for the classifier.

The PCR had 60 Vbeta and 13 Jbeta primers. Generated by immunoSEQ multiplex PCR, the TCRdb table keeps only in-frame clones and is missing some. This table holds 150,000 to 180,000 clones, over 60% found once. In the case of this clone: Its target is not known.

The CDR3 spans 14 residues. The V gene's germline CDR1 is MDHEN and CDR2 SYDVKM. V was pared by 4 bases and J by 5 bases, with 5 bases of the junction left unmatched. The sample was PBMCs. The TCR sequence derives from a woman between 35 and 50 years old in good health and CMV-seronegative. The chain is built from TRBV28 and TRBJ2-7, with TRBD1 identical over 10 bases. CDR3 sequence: CASSSPGTGDEQYF. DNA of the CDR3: TGTGCCAGCAGTTCCCCCGGGACAGGGGACGAGCAGTACTTC.